What follows is one TCR beta chain and its context. Libraries were prepared by immunoSEQ multiplex PCR; TCRdb keeps only in-frame clonotypes and omits some of them. The repertoire holds approximately 500,000 clones, with 90% to 96% as singletons. Trimming shortened V by 0 bases and J by 4 bases, and 10 bases separated the two germline ends. CDR1 is SGHRS and CDR2 is YFSETQ in the germline V gene. The CDR3 covers 14 residues. This record belongs to a study of shared clonotypes between healthy human individuals. The receptor was derived from a woman aged 25 to 39 in good health. The sequencing sample was made of naive CD4+ T cells sorted from blood. Sample subset: CD45RA+ positively selected. The rearrangement uses TRBV5-1 and TRBJ1-1; possibly TRBD1 for D (6 bases). The CDR3 DNA sequence: TGCGCCAGCAGCTTGGCCGGGACAAGCACTGAAGCTTTCTTT. It codes for CASSLAGTSTEAFF.